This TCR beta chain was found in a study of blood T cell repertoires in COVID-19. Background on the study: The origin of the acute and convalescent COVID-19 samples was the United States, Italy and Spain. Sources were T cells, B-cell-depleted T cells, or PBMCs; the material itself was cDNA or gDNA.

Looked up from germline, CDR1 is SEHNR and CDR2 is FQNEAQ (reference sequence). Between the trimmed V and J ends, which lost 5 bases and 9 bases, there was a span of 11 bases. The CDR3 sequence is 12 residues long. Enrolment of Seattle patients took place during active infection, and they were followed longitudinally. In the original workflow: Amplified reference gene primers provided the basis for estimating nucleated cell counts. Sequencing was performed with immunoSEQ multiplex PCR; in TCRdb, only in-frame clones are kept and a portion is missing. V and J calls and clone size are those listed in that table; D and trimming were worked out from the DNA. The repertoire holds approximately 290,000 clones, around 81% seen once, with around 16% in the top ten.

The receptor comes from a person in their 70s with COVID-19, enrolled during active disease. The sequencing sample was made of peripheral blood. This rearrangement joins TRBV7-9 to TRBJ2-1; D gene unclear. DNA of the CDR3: TGTGCCAGCAGCGCTCCACCGGGTGAGCAGTTCTTC. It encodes CASSAPPGEQFF.